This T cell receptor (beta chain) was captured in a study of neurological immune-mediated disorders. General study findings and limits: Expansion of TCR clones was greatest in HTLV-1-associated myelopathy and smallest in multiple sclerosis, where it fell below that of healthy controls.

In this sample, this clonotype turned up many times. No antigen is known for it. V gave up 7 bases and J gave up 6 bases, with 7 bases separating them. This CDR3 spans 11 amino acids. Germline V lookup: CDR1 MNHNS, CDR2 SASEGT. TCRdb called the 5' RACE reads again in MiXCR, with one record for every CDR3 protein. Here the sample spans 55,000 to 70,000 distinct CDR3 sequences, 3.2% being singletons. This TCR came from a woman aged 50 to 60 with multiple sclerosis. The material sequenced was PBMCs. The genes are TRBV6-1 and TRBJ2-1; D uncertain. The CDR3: CASNLGNEQFF. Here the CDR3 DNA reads TGTGCCAGCAATCTAGGCAATGAGCAGTTCTTC.